Listed below are T cell receptor beta chains from one sample, sequenced in a study of cytomegalovirus exposure and HLA in healthy donors. Sequencing was performed with immunoSEQ multiplex PCR; in TCRdb, only in-frame clones are kept and a portion is missing. The profile covers 150,000 to 200,000 clones, with about 77% appearing a single time and roughly 6% taken by the ten largest. Sequenced material: PBMCs. Receptors originate from a woman in her thirties in good health and CMV-seropositive. Both conserved end residues are part of each CDR3. Each record gives: clone size, D gene, V gene, J gene, CDR3 protein, CDR3 DNA. A D gene is named only where the DNA matches it firmly. Clone size is not always given. Where it is, it says once, few, many or a class for expanded clones.

clone size: NA; D gene: NA; V gene: TRBV7-9; J gene: TRBJ2-7; CDR3 protein: CASSQNSYEQYF; CDR3 DNA: TGTGCCAGCAGCCAAAACTCCTACGAGCAGTACTTC
clone size: NA; D gene: TRBD1; V gene: TRBV12-5; J gene: TRBJ2-3; CDR3 protein: CASGTGRTSTDTQYF; CDR3 DNA: TGTGCTAGTGGGACAGGGAGAACTAGCACAGATACGCAGTATTTT
clone size: NA; D gene: NA; V gene: TRBV2; J gene: TRBJ1-3; CDR3 protein: CATPEGAGNTIYF; CDR3 DNA: TGTGCCACCCCGGAGGGCGCTGGAAACACCATATATTTT
clone size: NA; D gene: NA; V gene: TRBV7-9; J gene: TRBJ2-5; CDR3 protein: CASSLGPSQETQYF; CDR3 DNA: TGTGCCAGCAGCTTAGGTCCTAGCCAAGAGACCCAGTACTTC
clone size: NA; D gene: TRBD1; V gene: TRBV4-1; J gene: TRBJ1-5; CDR3 protein: CASSQFWKDRGREQPQHF; CDR3 DNA: TGCGCCAGCAGCCAATTTTGGAAGGACAGGGGGCGTGAGCAGCCCCAGCATTTT
clone size: NA; D gene: NA; V gene: TRBV7-9; J gene: TRBJ2-1; CDR3 protein: CASRPPRGEREQFF; CDR3 DNA: TGTGCCAGCCGACCCCCCAGGGGCGAACGTGAGCAGTTCTTC
clone size: NA; D gene: NA; V gene: TRBV27; J gene: TRBJ1-2; CDR3 protein: CASSLDVRANYGYTF; CDR3 DNA: TGTGCCAGCAGTTTAGATGTCAGGGCTAACTATGGCTACACCTTC
clone size: few; D gene: TRBD1; V gene: TRBV27; J gene: TRBJ1-2; CDR3 protein: CASSPEGQGAYGYTF; CDR3 DNA: TGTGCCAGCAGCCCCGAGGGACAGGGGGCGTATGGCTACACCTTC
clone size: NA; D gene: TRBD2; V gene: TRBV9; J gene: TRBJ2-5; CDR3 protein: CASSLFTSEETQYF; CDR3 DNA: TGTGCCAGCAGCCTATTTACTAGCGAGGAGACCCAGTACTTC
clone size: NA; D gene: NA; V gene: TRBV27; J gene: TRBJ1-1; CDR3 protein: CASSLSGGSTEAFF; CDR3 DNA: TGTGCCAGCAGTTTATCGGGGGGAAGTACTGAAGCTTTCTTT
clone size: NA; D gene: NA; V gene: TRBV11-3; J gene: TRBJ1-1; CDR3 protein: CASSLVANTEAFF; CDR3 DNA: TGTGCCAGCAGCTTAGTGGCCAACACTGAAGCTTTCTTT
clone size: few; D gene: TRBD1; V gene: TRBV18; J gene: TRBJ1-2; CDR3 protein: CASSPLDRAIDYGYTF; CDR3 DNA: TGTGCCAGCTCACCCTTGGACAGGGCCATTGACTATGGCTACACCTTC
clone size: NA; D gene: NA; V gene: TRBV15; J gene: TRBJ2-7; CDR3 protein: CATSRDGGFEQYF; CDR3 DNA: TGTGCCACCAGCAGAGATGGAGGGTTCGAGCAGTACTTC
clone size: NA; D gene: TRBD1; V gene: TRBV10-3; J gene: TRBJ1-2; CDR3 protein: CASKGRGQDYGYTF; CDR3 DNA: TGTGCTTCAAAGGGCAGGGGGCAGGACTATGGCTACACCTTC
clone size: NA; D gene: NA; V gene: TRBV6-1; J gene: TRBJ2-5; CDR3 protein: CASSELGRNQETQYF; CDR3 DNA: TGTGCCAGCAGTGAACTAGGGAGGAACCAAGAGACCCAGTACTTC
clone size: NA; D gene: NA; V gene: TRBV5-5; J gene: TRBJ1-6; CDR3 protein: CASSLAPQGGNSPLHF; CDR3 DNA: TGTGCCAGCAGCTTGGCACCACAGGGCGGGAATTCACCCCTCCACTTT
clone size: NA; D gene: NA; V gene: TRBV13; J gene: TRBJ2-7; CDR3 protein: CASSLRSDEQYF; CDR3 DNA: TGTGCCAGCAGCTTACGGTCGGACGAGCAGTACTTC
clone size: once; D gene: TRBD1; V gene: TRBV5-1; J gene: TRBJ2-7; CDR3 protein: CASSPQPGQGFEQYF; CDR3 DNA: TGCGCCAGCAGCCCACAGCCGGGACAGGGCTTCGAGCAGTACTTC
clone size: NA; D gene: TRBD1; V gene: TRBV28; J gene: TRBJ2-7; CDR3 protein: CASRYGTVAYEQYF; CDR3 DNA: TGTGCCAGCAGATACGGGACAGTAGCCTACGAGCAGTACTTC
clone size: few; D gene: NA; V gene: TRBV25-1; J gene: TRBJ2-7; CDR3 protein: CASSEYGGAYEQYF; CDR3 DNA: TGTGCCAGCAGTGAATATGGCGGAGCCTACGAGCAGTACTTC
clone size: few; D gene: NA; V gene: TRBV27; J gene: TRBJ1-1; CDR3 protein: CASSFGGNTEAFF; CDR3 DNA: TGTGCCAGCAGTTTCGGGGGGAACACTGAAGCTTTCTTT
clone size: NA; D gene: NA; V gene: TRBV4-1; J gene: TRBJ2-7; CDR3 protein: CASSHIQGNEQYF; CDR3 DNA: TGCGCCAGCAGCCATATACAGGGCAACGAGCAGTACTTC
clone size: NA; D gene: NA; V gene: TRBV6-1; J gene: TRBJ1-6; CDR3 protein: CASSIQGMGSPLHF; CDR3 DNA: TGTGCCAGCAGTATACAGGGTATGGGTTCACCCCTCCACTTT
clone size: NA; D gene: TRBD1; V gene: TRBV5-6; J gene: TRBJ2-7; CDR3 protein: CASSLGQGSGYEQYF; CDR3 DNA: TGTGCCAGCAGCTTGGGACAGGGGTCCGGCTACGAGCAGTACTTC
clone size: NA; D gene: TRBD1; V gene: TRBV13; J gene: TRBJ2-7; CDR3 protein: CASSPQQGYSTYEQYF; CDR3 DNA: TGTGCCAGCAGCCCTCAACAGGGGTATTCGACCTACGAGCAGTACTTC
clone size: NA; D gene: TRBD2; V gene: TRBV4-3; J gene: TRBJ2-5; CDR3 protein: CASSQGSRGGGETQYF; CDR3 DNA: TGCGCCAGCAGCCAAGGAAGTCGGGGGGGAGGTGAGACCCAGTACTTC
clone size: NA; D gene: NA; V gene: TRBV7-2; J gene: TRBJ1-1; CDR3 protein: CASSLVRGGAFF; CDR3 DNA: TGTGCCAGCAGCTTAGTGAGAGGTGGGGCTTTCTTT
clone size: NA; D gene: TRBD1; V gene: TRBV7-9; J gene: TRBJ1-4; CDR3 protein: CASSLGQRETNEKLFF; CDR3 DNA: TGTGCCAGCAGCTTGGGACAGAGGGAAACTAATGAAAAACTGTTTTTT
clone size: NA; D gene: NA; V gene: TRBV7-2; J gene: TRBJ2-2; CDR3 protein: CASSPRQSIQNGELFF; CDR3 DNA: TGTGCCAGCAGCCCCCGACAATCTATTCAGAACGGGGAGCTGTTTTTT
clone size: NA; D gene: NA; V gene: TRBV18; J gene: TRBJ1-3; CDR3 protein: CASSVQGNSGNTIYF; CDR3 DNA: TGTGCCAGCTCAGTCCAGGGAAACTCTGGAAACACCATATATTTT
clone size: NA; D gene: TRBD1; V gene: TRBV9; J gene: TRBJ1-3; CDR3 protein: CASSSGQGAFGNTIYF; CDR3 DNA: TGTGCCAGCAGCAGCGGACAGGGGGCGTTCGGAAACACCATATATTTT
clone size: NA; D gene: TRBD2; V gene: TRBV5-1; J gene: TRBJ2-7; CDR3 protein: CASSPRTSGNYEQYF; CDR3 DNA: TGCGCCAGCAGCCCCCGGACTAGCGGAAACTACGAGCAGTACTTC
clone size: NA; D gene: TRBD2; V gene: TRBV7-2; J gene: TRBJ2-3; CDR3 protein: CASSLGGTSGGWATDTQYF; CDR3 DNA: TGTGCCAGCAGCTTAGGCGGGACTAGCGGGGGGTGGGCCACAGATACGCAGTATTTT
clone size: NA; D gene: TRBD1; V gene: TRBV7-8; J gene: TRBJ2-5; CDR3 protein: CASSSIPRQGKETQYF; CDR3 DNA: TGTGCCAGCAGCTCGATCCCCCGACAGGGGAAAGAGACCCAGTACTTC
clone size: NA; D gene: TRBD1; V gene: TRBV19; J gene: TRBJ1-2; CDR3 protein: CASSIDTGGIRPRYGYTF; CDR3 DNA: TGTGCCAGTAGTATAGACACAGGGGGCATCCGACCTCGTTATGGCTACACCTTC
clone size: NA; D gene: NA; V gene: TRBV6-5; J gene: TRBJ1-5; CDR3 protein: CASSRGDQPQHF; CDR3 DNA: TGTGCCAGCAGTAGAGGCGATCAGCCCCAGCATTTT
clone size: few; D gene: NA; V gene: TRBV21-1; J gene: TRBJ2-5; CDR3 protein: CASSPRAGVTYQETQYF; CDR3 DNA: TGTGCCAGCAGCCCACGAGCGGGCGTTACGTACCAAGAGACCCAGTACTTC
clone size: NA; D gene: TRBD1; V gene: TRBV28; J gene: TRBJ1-2; CDR3 protein: CATFSGQGRPYTF; CDR3 DNA: TGTGCCACCTTTAGTGGACAGGGTCGTCCCTACACCTTC
clone size: NA; D gene: TRBD2; V gene: TRBV5-4; J gene: TRBJ2-5; CDR3 protein: CASSLIGLAGGQETQYF; CDR3 DNA: TGTGCCAGCAGCTTGATCGGTTTAGCGGGGGGCCAAGAGACCCAGTACTTC
clone size: NA; D gene: NA; V gene: TRBV6-5; J gene: TRBJ1-2; CDR3 protein: CASSSFPKGYGYTF; CDR3 DNA: TGTGCCAGCAGTTCCTTTCCAAAGGGGTATGGCTACACCTTC
clone size: NA; D gene: NA; V gene: TRBV7-6; J gene: TRBJ2-7; CDR3 protein: CASSSSPYEQYF; CDR3 DNA: TGTGCCAGCAGTTCTAGCCCCTACGAGCAGTACTTC